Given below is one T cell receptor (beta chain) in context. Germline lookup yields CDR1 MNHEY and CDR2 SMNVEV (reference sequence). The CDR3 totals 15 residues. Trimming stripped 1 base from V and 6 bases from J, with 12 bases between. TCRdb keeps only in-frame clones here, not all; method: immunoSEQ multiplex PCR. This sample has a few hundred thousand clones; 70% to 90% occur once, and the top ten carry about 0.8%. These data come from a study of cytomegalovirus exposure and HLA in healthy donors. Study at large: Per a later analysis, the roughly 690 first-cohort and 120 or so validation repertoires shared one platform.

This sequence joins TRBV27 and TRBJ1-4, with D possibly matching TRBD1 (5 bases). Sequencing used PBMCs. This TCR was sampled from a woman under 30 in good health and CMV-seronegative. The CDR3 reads CASSLWGGRHEKLFF. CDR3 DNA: TGTGCCAGCAGTTTATGGGGGGGACGGCATGAAAAACTGTTTTTT.